A selection of T cell receptor beta chains follows, all from one sample in a study of cytomegalovirus exposure and HLA in healthy donors. TCRdb's table, derived via immunoSEQ multiplex PCR, lists solely in-frame clones and lacks some. The sample has some 120,000 clones; 80% to 85% are singletons. Sequencing was performed on PBMCs. The receptors here all came from a human donor in good health. Each CDR3 is given without its conserved first and last residue.

v_call cdr3_aa
TRBV7-3 ASSPASGGAHEQF
TRBV5-1 ASSFHSGFSYNEQF
TRBV6-5 ASSYSRDSYEQY
TRBV14 ASSQVASYGYT
TRBV5-8 ASSWDSPAMNSPLH
TRBV18 ASSVDSDGNTIY
TRBV10-3 AISGGLAGTDTQY
TRBV6-1 ASSEARANYQPQH
TRBV9 ASSHPLGGTTDTQY
TRBV7-9 ASSLAGRHGYT
TRBV21-1 ASSNKRPGEETQY
TRBV7-8 ASSLFTGLGGTNEQF
TRBV5-1 ASSQLTGPSPYGYT
TRBV27 ASSPLGQTNQPQH
TRBV25-1 ASSVGGGGYT
TRBV6-1 ASTGRGDNEQF
TRBV4-1 ASSQTLGGAGDEQY
TRBV27 ASSFGRSYEQF
TRBV5-6 ASSPDRDHLYGYT
TRBV18 ASSPARTENTEAF
TRBV4-2 ASSQDLLNLGYT
TRBV5-6 ASSLAGADTQY
TRBV11-1 ASSLESGQGYEQY
TRBV7-9 ASNPGTGKNTIY
TRBV5-1 AGSLSAGSPYQETQY
TRBV9 ASSARQDLGYT
TRBV6-5 ASWPGGINEKLF
TRBV6-5 ASSLRGSPQY